A single sample is the source of the 13 T cell receptor beta chains below, sequenced in a study of cytomegalovirus exposure and HLA in healthy donors listed by TCRdb under 2017. The library was obtained by the immunoSEQ multiplex PCR assay. In TCRdb, the immuneACCESS table is reduced to in-frame sequences with V and J assigned. These tables do not hold every clone; where another copy was compared, an unresolved V gene accounts for under half, and the others remain unexplained. Present in this sample are 200,000 to 250,000 clones, about nine tenths of which were seen just once. The top ten constitute roughly 2% of the sample. Sequencing input: PBMCs. The receptors originated from a woman in her late teens or twenties in good health and CMV-seropositive.

The rearrangement links TRBV19 to TRBJ1-2; D might be TRBD1 (6 bases). Trimming removed 6 bases from V and 2 bases from J, with 10 bases in between. Germline loops: CDR1 LNHDA, CDR2 SQIVND (reference sequence). The CDR3 extends over 13 amino acids. CDR3 DNA sequence: TGTGCCAGTAGCCTGACAGGCAACTATGGCTACACCTTC. It is translated as CASSLTGNYGYTF.

The rearrangement joins TRBV6-5 to TRBJ1-1; no clear D. The V gene lost 0 bases and the J gene lost 4 bases, with 12 bases spanning the gap. This CDR3 spans 15 amino acids. The germline V gene has CDR1 MNHEY and CDR2 SVGAGI. CDR3 DNA: TGTGCCAGCAGTTACTCCAGCTGGGAGGGCACTGAAGCTTTCTTT. Its translation: CASSYSSWEGTEAFF.

This clone was picked up a small number of times. The J gene is TRBJ1-4, the V gene TRBV9; D ambiguous. This CDR3 has 13 residues. Looked up from germline, CDR1 is SGDLS and CDR2 is YYNGEE. Trimming cost V 3 bases and J 0 bases, with 3 bases left between them. The CDR3 region is CASSDSTNEKLFF. CDR3 nucleotides: TGTGCCAGCAGCGACTCAACTAATGAAAAACTGTTTTTT.

The genes are TRBV6-5 and TRBJ2-7; 11 positions match TRBD2. This CDR3 is 15 amino acids long. Germline V lookup: CDR1 MNHEY, CDR2 SVGAGI. V was clipped by 4 bases and J by 2 bases; unmatched bases: 4. The chain's CDR3 is CASSSPTSGAYEQYF. Written as DNA, the CDR3 is TGTGCCAGCAGTTCTCCGACTAGCGGGGCCTACGAGCAGTACTTC.

This clone appeared once. The chain employs TRBV5-1 and TRBJ2-5, with D possibly TRBD1 on 6 matching bases. This CDR3 is built from 15 residues. CDR1 and CDR2 (germline): SGHRS, YFSETQ. With 4 bases removed from V and 5 bases from J, the gap between germline ends came to 18 bases. In nucleotides, the CDR3 is TGCGCCAGCAGCCCAGGGATAGTTACAGGGGAGACCCAGTACTTC. Protein product: CASSPGIVTGETQYF.

This clone was recorded once. The chain joins TRBV10-3 to TRBJ2-2; 8 positions match TRBD2. The germline CDR1 and CDR2 sequences are ENHRY and SYGVKD. The CDR3 runs to 16 residues. Losses at the gene ends were 5 bases for V and 0 bases for J; bases not matched to a gene: 5. The CDR3 region has the DNA TGTGCCATCAGTAATAGCGGGGCTGCGAACACCGGGGAGCTGTTTTTT. Translated, it gives CAISNSGAANTGELFF.

To note about this clone: One junction end disagrees with the germline gene, perhaps due to a read error. The rearrangement links TRBV7-6 to TRBJ2-1; 9 bases map to TRBD1. CDR3 length: 13 amino acids. Germline V lookup: CDR1 SGHVS, CDR2 FNYEAQ. The CDR3 DNA sequence: TGTGCCAGCAGCTTATACCGGGACAGGGTCCTACTCTTC. It yields the protein CASSLYRDRVLLF.

The chain has TRBV19 and TRBJ1-2; possible D gene TRBD1, 5 bases. V was clipped by 3 bases and J by 6 bases, with 17 bases between them. The germline V gene has CDR1 LNHDA and CDR2 SQIVND (reference sequence). The CDR3 loop spans 15 amino acids. The CDR3 loop is CASSIITGPSDGYTF. CDR3 sequence (DNA): TGTGCCAGTAGTATTATTACAGGCCCCTCGGATGGCTACACCTTC.

The chain carries TRBV28 and TRBJ2-7; the match to TRBD1 covers 8 bases. Germline V lookup: CDR1 MDHEN, CDR2 SYDVKM. Unmatched junction bases numbered 8, after V lost 5 bases and J lost 2 bases. There are 15 residues in the CDR3. CDR3 bases: TGTGCCAGCAGTCGCGGACAGGGTTTAACCTACGAGCAGTACTTC. Translation gives CASSRGQGLTYEQYF. Full variable domain (remainder filled in from reference TRBV28 and TRBJ2-7): DVKVTQSSRYLVKRTGEKVFLECVQDMDHENMFWYRQDPGLGLRLIYFSYDVKMKEKGDIPEGYSVSREKKERFSLILESASTNQTSMYLCASSRGQGLTYEQYFGPGTRLTVT.

This sequence joins TRBV2 and TRBJ2-5; 7 bases agree with TRBD2. The germline V gene encodes CDR1 SNHLY and CDR2 FYNNEI. The CDR3 spans 14 residues. V shed 8 bases and J 1 base; nucleotides not matched to a gene: 7. The CDR3 loop reads CASGQGRVQETQYF. The CDR3 DNA reads as TGTGCCAGCGGCCAAGGGAGGGTCCAAGAGACCCAGTACTTC.

The chain couples TRBV7-8 to TRBJ2-2, with TRBD1 identical over 7 bases. CDR3 length: 16 residues. V dropped 0 bases and J dropped 8; count of bases not matched to a gene: 9. Germline V lookup: CDR1 SGHVS, CDR2 FQNEAQ. CDR3 nucleotides: TGTGCCAGCAGCTTAGCCGGGACAGCTATTCGGGGGGAGCTGTTTTTT. Its translation is CASSLAGTAIRGELFF.

The genes are TRBV13 and TRBJ2-7; a possible D gene is TRBD2 (5 bases). CDR1 and CDR2 (germline): PRHDT, FYEKMQ (reference sequence). Trimming removed 3 bases at V and 0 bases at J, with 12 bases between. The CDR3 has 15 amino acids. The CDR3: CASSFLRDHSYEQYF. DNA for the CDR3: TGTGCCAGCAGCTTTCTCCGGGATCACTCCTACGAGCAGTACTTC.

This chain joins TRBV28 and TRBJ2-2, with TRBD2 matching over 8 bases. J lost 6 bases, V lost 5 bases, and 11 bases had no gene match. The CDR3 has 16 residues. CDR1 MDHEN and CDR2 SYDVKM come from the germline V gene. CDR3 bases: TGTGCCAGCAGTCCCATGACTAGCGTGTTAGCCGGGGAGCTGTTTTTT. Translated, it gives CASSPMTSVLAGELFF.